One and the same sample provided the 9 T cell receptor beta chains below, sequenced in a study of T cell responses to AZD1222 COVID-19 vaccine. Sequencing was performed with immunoSEQ multiplex PCR; in TCRdb, only in-frame clones are kept and a portion is missing. This table holds about 120,000 clones, over 75% found once. The specimen was peripheral blood, collected on day 0 of MenACWY control vaccination. These receptors were obtained from an adult in good health.

This clone was counted once. V usage is TRBV9 and J usage is TRBJ1-1; tentative D call: TRBD1 (5 bases). Trimming removed 0 bases from V and 1 base from J, with 13 bases in between. From germline, CDR1 is SGDLS and CDR2 YYNGEE. This CDR3 has 16 amino acids. The CDR3 sequence: CASSVAPQGGNTEAFF. CDR3 DNA sequence: TGTGCCAGCAGCGTAGCCCCCCAGGGAGGGAACACTGAAGCTTTCTTT.

The table lists this clone with a count of one. The CDR3 loop is CAWSRGRGTNEKLFF. The CDR3 nucleotides read TGTGCCTGGAGCAGGGGTCGGGGGACTAATGAAAAACTGTTTTTT. The rearrangement links TRBV30 to TRBJ1-4; tentatively, D is TRBD1 (6 bases). This CDR3 is built from 15 residues. V lost 3 bases and J 2 bases, leaving 13 bases between the germline ends. Germline-derived CDR1 and CDR2 are GTSNPN and SVGIG (reference sequence).

V usage is TRBV3-1 (or the pseudogene TRBV3-2) and J usage is TRBJ1-2; D ambiguous. V was pared by 4 bases and J by 5 bases, with 14 bases between. CDR1 and CDR2 (germline): LGHDT, YNNKEL (reference sequence). The length of the CDR3 is 14 residues. The CDR3 DNA follows: TGTGCCAGCAGCCTTGAACGACGGACGTATGGCTACACCTTC. Its protein product is CASSLERRTYGYTF.

The chain has TRBV27 and TRBJ1-5, with a possible D match to TRBD1 (5 bases). Germline CDR1 MNHEY, CDR2 SMNVEV (reference sequence). V lost 9 bases, J lost 7 bases, and 16 bases lay in between. This CDR3 is 13 amino acids long. In DNA, the CDR3 is TGTGCCAGTGGGTCTGCTTGGGGCCAGCCCCAGCATTTT. Translated: CASGSAWGQPQHF.

This chain uses TRBV12-2 with TRBJ1-4; the listed D gene, TRBD1, was not tested against the DNA. TRBV12-2 is recorded as a pseudogene. CDR3 length: 16 residues. CDR3 coding DNA: TGTGCAAGTCGCTTAGTAGTGGGGACAAGGAATGAAAAACTGTTTTTT. Its protein product is CASRLVVGTRNEKLFF.

This chain uses TRBV7-2 with TRBJ2-3; the D is unclear. V lost 3 bases and J 5 bases, leaving 6 bases between the germline ends. The CDR3 loop spans 12 amino acids. CDR1 is SGHTA, CDR2 FQGNSA, per germline. The CDR3 is CASSFPGDTQYF. In nucleotides, the CDR3 is TGTGCCAGCAGCTTCCCCGGAGATACGCAGTATTTT.

The genes are TRBV19 and TRBJ2-3; possibly TRBD1 for D (5 bases). The CDR3 is 13 amino acids. The germline CDR1 and CDR2 sequences are LNHDA and SQIVND (reference sequence). The V end lost 7 bases, the J end lost 6 bases, and 14 bases lay between the germline ends. The CDR3 coding sequence is TGTGCCAGTAAAAAGGGATCAGGGGATACGCAGTATTTT. It codes for CASKKGSGDTQYF.

This clone showed up just once. The V gene is TRBV4-1, the J gene TRBJ2-1, with TRBD2 matching over 8 bases. Germline CDR1 is MGHRA and CDR2 is YSYEKL. V lost 0 bases, J lost 2 bases, and 3 bases stayed unmatched. CDR3 length: 16 residues. In DNA, the CDR3 is TGCGCCAGCAGCCAAGACCCGGGGGGGGCCTACAATGAGCAGTTCTTC. Translation gives CASSQDPGGAYNEQFF.

J is TRBJ1-2 and V is TRBV29-1; D gene uncertain. CDR1 is SQVTM, CDR2 ANQGSEA, per germline. The CDR3 sequence is 13 residues long. The V and J ends lost 4 bases and 7 bases respectively, with 16 bases between them. CDR3 residues: CSVGVGPGSGYTF. The CDR3 DNA is TGCAGCGTTGGCGTCGGGCCTGGAAGTGGCTACACCTTC.